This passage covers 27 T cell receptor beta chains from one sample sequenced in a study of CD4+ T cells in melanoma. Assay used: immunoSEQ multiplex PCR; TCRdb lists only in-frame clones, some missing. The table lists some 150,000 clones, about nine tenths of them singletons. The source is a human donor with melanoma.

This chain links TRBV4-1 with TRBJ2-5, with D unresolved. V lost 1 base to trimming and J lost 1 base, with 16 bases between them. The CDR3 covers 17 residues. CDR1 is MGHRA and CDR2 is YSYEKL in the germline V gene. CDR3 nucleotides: TGCGCCAGCAGCCAAGCCCCGCCCGGGCGCGGCCAAGAGACCCAGTACTTC. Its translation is CASSQAPPGRGQETQYF.

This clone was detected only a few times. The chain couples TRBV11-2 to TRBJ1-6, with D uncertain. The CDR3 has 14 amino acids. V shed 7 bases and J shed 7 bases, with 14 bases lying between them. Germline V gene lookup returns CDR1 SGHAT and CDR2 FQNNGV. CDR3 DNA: TGTGCCAGCACCTATTTCCGCAACAATTCACCCCTCCACTTT. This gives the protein CASTYFRNNSPLHF. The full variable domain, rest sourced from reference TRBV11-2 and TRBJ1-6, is EAGVAQSPRYKIIEKRQSVAFWCNPISGHATLYWYQQILGQGPKLLIQFQNNGVVDDSQLPKDRFSAERLKGVDSTLKIQPAKLEDSAVYLCASTYFRNNSPLHFGNGTRLTVT.

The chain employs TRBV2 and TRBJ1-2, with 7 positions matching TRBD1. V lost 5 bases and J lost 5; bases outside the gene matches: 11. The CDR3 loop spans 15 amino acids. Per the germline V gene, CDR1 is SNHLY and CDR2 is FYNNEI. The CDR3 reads CASSPDRATPYGYTF. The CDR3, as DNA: TGTGCCAGCAGTCCTGACAGGGCTACCCCTTATGGCTACACCTTC.

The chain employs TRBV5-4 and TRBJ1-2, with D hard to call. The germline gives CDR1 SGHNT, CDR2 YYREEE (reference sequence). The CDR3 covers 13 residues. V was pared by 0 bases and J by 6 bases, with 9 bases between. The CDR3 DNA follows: TGTGCCAGCAGCTTGGACCGAGGAGATGGCTACACCTTC. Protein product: CASSLDRGDGYTF.

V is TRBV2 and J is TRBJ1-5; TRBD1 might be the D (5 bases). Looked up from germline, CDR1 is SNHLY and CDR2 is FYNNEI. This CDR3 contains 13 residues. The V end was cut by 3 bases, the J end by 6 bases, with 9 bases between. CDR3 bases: TGTGCCAGCAGTGAGGAGGGGCCTCAGCCCCAGCATTTT. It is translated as CASSEEGPQPQHF.

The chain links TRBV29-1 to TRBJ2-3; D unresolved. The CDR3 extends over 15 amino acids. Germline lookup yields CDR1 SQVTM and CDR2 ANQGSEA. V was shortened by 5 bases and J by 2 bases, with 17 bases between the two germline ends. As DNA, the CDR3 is TGCAGCGTTTCAGGCGCACGGAAGACCACAGATACGCAGTATTTT. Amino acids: CSVSGARKTTDTQYF.

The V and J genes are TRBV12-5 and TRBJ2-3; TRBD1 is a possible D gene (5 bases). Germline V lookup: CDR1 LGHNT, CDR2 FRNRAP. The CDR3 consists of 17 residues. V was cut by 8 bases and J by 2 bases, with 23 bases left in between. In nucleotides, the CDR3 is TGTGCTAGTAAACAGGCGTGGCTGGGTGGGCCCACAGATACGCAGTATTTT. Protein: CASKQAWLGGPTDTQYF.

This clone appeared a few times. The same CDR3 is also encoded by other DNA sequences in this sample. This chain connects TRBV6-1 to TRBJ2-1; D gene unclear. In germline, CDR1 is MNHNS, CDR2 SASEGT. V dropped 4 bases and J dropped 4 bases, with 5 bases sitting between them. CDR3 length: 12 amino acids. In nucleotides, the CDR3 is TGTGCCAGCAGTGGTGGTTACAATGAGCAGTTCTTC. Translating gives CASSGGYNEQFF.

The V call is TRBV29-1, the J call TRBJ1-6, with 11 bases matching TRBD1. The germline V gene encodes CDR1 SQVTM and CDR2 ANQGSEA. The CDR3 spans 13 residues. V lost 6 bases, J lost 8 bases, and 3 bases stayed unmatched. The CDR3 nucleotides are TGCAGCGTCAAGGGACAGGGGGATTCACCCCTCCACTTT. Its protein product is CSVKGQGDSPLHF.

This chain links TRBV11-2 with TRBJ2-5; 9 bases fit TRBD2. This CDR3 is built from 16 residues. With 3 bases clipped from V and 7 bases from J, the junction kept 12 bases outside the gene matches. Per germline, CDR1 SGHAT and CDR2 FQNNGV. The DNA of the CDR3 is TGTGCCAGCAGCTTCGATAGCGGGGGTATCCCAAGGACCCAGTACTTC. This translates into CASSFDSGGIPRTQYF.

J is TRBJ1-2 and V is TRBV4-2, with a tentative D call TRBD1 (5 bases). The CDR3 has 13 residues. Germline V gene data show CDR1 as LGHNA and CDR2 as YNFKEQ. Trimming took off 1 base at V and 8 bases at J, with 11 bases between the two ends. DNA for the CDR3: TGTGCCAGCAGCCAAGTCCTCCAGGGCGGCTACACCTTC. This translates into CASSQVLQGGYTF.

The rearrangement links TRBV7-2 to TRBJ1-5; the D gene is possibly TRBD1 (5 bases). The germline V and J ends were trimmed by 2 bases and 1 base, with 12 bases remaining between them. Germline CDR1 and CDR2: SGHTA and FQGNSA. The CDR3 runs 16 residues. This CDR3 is CASSLSSTVSNQPQHF. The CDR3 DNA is TGTGCCAGCAGCTTATCTTCGACAGTGAGCAATCAGCCCCAGCATTTT.

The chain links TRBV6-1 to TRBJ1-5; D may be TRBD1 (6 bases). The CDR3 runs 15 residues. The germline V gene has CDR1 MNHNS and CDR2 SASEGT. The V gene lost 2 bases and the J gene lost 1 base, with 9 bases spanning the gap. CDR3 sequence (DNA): TGTGCCAGCAGTGAACAGGGGAAAAGCAATCAGCCCCAGCATTTT. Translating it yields CASSEQGKSNQPQHF.

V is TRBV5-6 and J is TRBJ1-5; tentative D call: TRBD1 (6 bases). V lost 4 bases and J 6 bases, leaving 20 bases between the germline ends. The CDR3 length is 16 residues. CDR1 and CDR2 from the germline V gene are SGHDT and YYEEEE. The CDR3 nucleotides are TGTGCCAGCAGCCAGAGGGTGGGGGGGGGCAGTCAGCCCCAGCATTTT. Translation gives CASSQRVGGGSQPQHF. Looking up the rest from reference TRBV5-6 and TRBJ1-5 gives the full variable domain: DAGVTQSPTHLIKTRGQQVTLRCSPKSGHDTVSWYQQALGQGPQFIFQYYEEEERQRGNFPDRFSGHQFPNYSSELNVNALLLGDSALYLCASSQRVGGGSQPQHFGDGTRLSIL.

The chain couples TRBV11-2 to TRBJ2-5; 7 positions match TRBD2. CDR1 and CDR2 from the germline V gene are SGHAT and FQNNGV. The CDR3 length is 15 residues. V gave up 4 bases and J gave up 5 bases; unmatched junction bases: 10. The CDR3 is CASSSRTSLWETQYF. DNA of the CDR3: TGTGCCAGCAGCTCCCGGACTAGTCTGTGGGAGACCCAGTACTTC.

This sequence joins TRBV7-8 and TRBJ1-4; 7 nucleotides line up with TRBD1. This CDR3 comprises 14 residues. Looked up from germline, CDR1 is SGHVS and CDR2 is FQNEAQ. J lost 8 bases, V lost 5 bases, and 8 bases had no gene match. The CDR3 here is CASSQDRVHEKLFF. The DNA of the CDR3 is TGTGCCAGCAGCCAAGACAGGGTCCACGAAAAACTGTTTTTT.

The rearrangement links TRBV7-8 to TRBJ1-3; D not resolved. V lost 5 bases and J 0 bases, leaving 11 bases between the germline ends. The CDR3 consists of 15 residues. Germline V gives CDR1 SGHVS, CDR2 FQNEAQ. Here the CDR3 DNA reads TGTGCCAGCAGCACTCAGGTCCTCTCTGGAAACACCATATATTTT. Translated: CASSTQVLSGNTIYF.

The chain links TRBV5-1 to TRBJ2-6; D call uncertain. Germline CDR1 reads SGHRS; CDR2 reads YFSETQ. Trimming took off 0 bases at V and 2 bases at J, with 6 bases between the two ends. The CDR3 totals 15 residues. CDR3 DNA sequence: TGCGCCAGCAGCTTGGTTGCGGCTGGGGCCAACGTCCTGACTTTC. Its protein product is CASSLVAAGANVLTF.

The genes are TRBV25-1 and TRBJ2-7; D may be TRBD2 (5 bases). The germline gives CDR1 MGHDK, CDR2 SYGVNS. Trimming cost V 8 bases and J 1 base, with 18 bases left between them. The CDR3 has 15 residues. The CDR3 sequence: CASETLRAPSYEQYF. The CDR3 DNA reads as TGTGCCAGCGAAACTCTGCGGGCTCCATCCTACGAGCAGTACTTC.

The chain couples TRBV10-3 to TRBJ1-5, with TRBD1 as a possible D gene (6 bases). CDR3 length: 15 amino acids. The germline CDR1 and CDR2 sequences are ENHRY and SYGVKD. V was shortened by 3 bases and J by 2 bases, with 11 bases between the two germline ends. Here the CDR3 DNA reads TGTGCCATCAGTGATGGGGGGCTTGGCAATCAGCCCCAGCATTTT. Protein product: CAISDGGLGNQPQHF.

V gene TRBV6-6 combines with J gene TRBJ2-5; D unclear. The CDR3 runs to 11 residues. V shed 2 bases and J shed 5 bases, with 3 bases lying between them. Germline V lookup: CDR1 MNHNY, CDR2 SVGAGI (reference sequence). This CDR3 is CASSYGETQYF. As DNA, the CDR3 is TGTGCCAGCAGTTACGGGGAGACCCAGTACTTC.

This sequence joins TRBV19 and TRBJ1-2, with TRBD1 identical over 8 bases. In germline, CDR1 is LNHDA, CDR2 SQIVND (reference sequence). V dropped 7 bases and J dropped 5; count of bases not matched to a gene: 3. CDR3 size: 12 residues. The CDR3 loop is CASTDRGYGYTF. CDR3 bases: TGTGCCAGTACCGACAGGGGATATGGCTACACCTTC.

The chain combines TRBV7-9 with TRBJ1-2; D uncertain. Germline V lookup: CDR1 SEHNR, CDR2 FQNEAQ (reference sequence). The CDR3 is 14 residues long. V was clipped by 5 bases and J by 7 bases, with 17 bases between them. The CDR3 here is CASSLEVERPGYTF. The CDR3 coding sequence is TGTGCCAGCAGCCTTGAGGTAGAGAGGCCTGGCTACACCTTC.

The CDR3, as DNA: TGTGCCAGCAGCGGTAGCGGACGGGAGACCCAGTACTTC. It codes for CASSGSGRETQYF. V usage is TRBV11-2 and J usage is TRBJ2-5, with TRBD2 as a possible D gene (6 bases). This CDR3 spans 13 amino acids. The germline V and J ends were trimmed by 5 bases and 5 bases, with 12 bases remaining between them. Germline V CDR1 and CDR2: SGHAT, FQNNGV.

CDR3 amino acids: CASSSWDRGSEQYF. For the CDR3, the DNA is TGTGCCAGCAGCTCCTGGGACAGGGGGAGTGAGCAGTACTTC. The chain combines TRBV13 with TRBJ2-7, with 11 bases identical to TRBD1. With 4 bases clipped from V and 7 bases from J, the junction kept 6 bases outside the gene matches. Germline lookup yields CDR1 PRHDT and CDR2 FYEKMQ (reference sequence). This CDR3 region has 14 residues. Drawing the rest from reference TRBV13 and TRBJ2-7, the complete variable domain is AAGVIQSPRHLIKEKRETATLKCYPIPRHDTVYWYQQGPGQDPQFLISFYEKMQSDKGSIPDRFSAQQFSDYHSELNMSSLELGDSALYFCASSSWDRGSEQYFGPGTRLTVT.

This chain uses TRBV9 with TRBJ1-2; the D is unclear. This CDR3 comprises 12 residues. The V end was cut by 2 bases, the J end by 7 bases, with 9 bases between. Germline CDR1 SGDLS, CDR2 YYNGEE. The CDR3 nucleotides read TGTGCCAGCAGCGTGACTGTGGGTGGCTACACCTTC. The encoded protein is CASSVTVGGYTF.

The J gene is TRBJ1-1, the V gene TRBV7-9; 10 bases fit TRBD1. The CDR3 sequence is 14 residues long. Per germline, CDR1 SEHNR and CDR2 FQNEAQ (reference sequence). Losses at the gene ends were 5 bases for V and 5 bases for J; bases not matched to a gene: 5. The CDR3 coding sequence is TGTGCCAGCAGCCTAAAGGACAGGGGGACTGAAGCTTTCTTT. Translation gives CASSLKDRGTEAFF.